A selection of T cell receptor beta chains follows, all from one sample in a study of regulatory T cells in long-lasting Graves disease. TCRdb recomputed calls from the multiplex PCR reads with MiXCR, one row per CDR3 protein. The data hold nearly 350,000 distinct CDR3 sequences, with about 20% observed a single time. The sequencing here drew on peripheral blood mononuclear cells (PBMCs), taken when the disease was refractory, from a patient treated with antithyroid drugs. The receptors shown here come from a female donor with Graves disease. CDR3s include the opening cysteine and the closing phenylalanine or tryptophan. A D gene is named only where the DNA matches it firmly. Size is stated for part of the rows, as once, few or many counts, or as a class when the clone is expanded.

NA	TRBJ1-1	many	TRBV28	CASSRRIGPMNTEAFF	TGTGCCAGCAGCCGGCGTATTGGGCCGATGAACACTGAAGCTTTCTTT
NA	TRBJ1-2	many	TRBV6-1	CASEITFNGYTF	TGTGCCAGCGAGATAACGTTTAATGGCTACACCTTC
NA	TRBJ1-2	many	TRBV12-3/TRBV12-4	CASSLWAENYGYTF	TGTGCCAGCAGTTTATGGGCGGAAAACTATGGCTACACCTTC
NA	TRBJ2-7	NA	TRBV7-9	CASSSQGTHYYEQYF	TGTGCCAGCAGCTCACAGGGCACCCACTACTACGAGCAGTACTTC
TRBD1	TRBJ2-5	NA	TRBV5-1	CASSLVRQGGETQYF	TGCGCCAGCAGCTTGGTTCGACAGGGGGGAGAGACCCAGTACTTC
NA	TRBJ2-5	many	TRBV28	CASSTRRLQETQYF	TGTGCCAGCAGTACGCGCAGGCTCCAAGAGACCCAGTACTTC
NA	TRBJ2-7	many	TRBV2	CASSSQVSYEQYF	TGTGCCAGCAGTTCCCAGGTGTCTTACGAGCAGTACTTC
TRBD1	TRBJ2-7	NA	TRBV10-3	CAIGGVGTGAYEQYF	TGTGCCATAGGCGGGGTGGGGACAGGGGCCTACGAGCAGTACTTC
NA	TRBJ1-2	many	TRBV28	CASRAMGGYTF	TGTGCCAGCAGGGCCATGGGCGGCTACACCTTC
NA	TRBJ2-3	NA	TRBV27	CASSCSPGTPTDTQYF	TGTGCCAGCAGCTGCTCCCCCGGGACACCCACAGATACGCAGTATTTT
TRBD2	TRBJ2-1	NA	TRBV9	CASSVGRLAGGSEQFF	TGTGCCAGCAGCGTTGGACGTTTAGCGGGGGGGAGTGAGCAGTTCTTC
TRBD2	TRBJ2-7	many	TRBV28	CASTGEGYEQYF	TGTGCCAGCACCGGGGAGGGTTACGAGCAGTACTTC
TRBD1	TRBJ2-7	many	TRBV10-2	CASSRQGWTGEQYF	TGCGCCAGCAGCCGACAGGGATGGACGGGCGAGCAGTACTTC
NA	TRBJ2-5	NA	TRBV4-1	CASSQDFIQGQETQYF	TGCGCCAGCAGCCAAGACTTTATCCAGGGTCAAGAGACCCAGTACTTC
TRBD1	TRBJ1-1	many	TRBV7-8	CASSLIGGQVQNTEAFF	TGTGCCAGCAGCTTAATTGGCGGACAGGTGCAGAACACTGAAGCTTTCTTT
TRBD2	TRBJ2-1	NA	TRBV27	CASSWNSGLAALDEQFF	TGTGCCAGCAGCTGGAACTCGGGACTAGCGGCCTTGGATGAGCAGTTCTTC
NA	TRBJ1-1	many	TRBV18	CASSSTGYTEAFF	TGTGCCAGCTCATCGACGGGCTACACTGAAGCTTTCTTT
NA	TRBJ1-2	few	TRBV19	CASSIARGRDGYTF	TGTGCCAGTAGTATAGCGCGGGGGCGCGATGGCTACACCTTC
NA	TRBJ1-6	many	TRBV6-1	CASSKGRSNSPLHF	TGTGCCAGCAGTAAAGGACGGTCCAATTCACCCCTCCACTTT
NA	TRBJ1-6	many	TRBV3-1	CASSQDLPGRYNSPLHF	TGTGCCAGCAGCCAAGATCTGCCGGGGCGGTATAATTCACCCCTCCACTTT
TRBD2	TRBJ2-3	NA	TRBV7-3	CASSLEGLGGDTQYF	TGTGCCAGCAGCTTAGAGGGACTAGGAGGAGATACGCAGTATTTT
TRBD2	TRBJ2-7	few	TRBV20-1	CSASGRGGSAEQYF	TGCAGTGCTAGTGGGCGGGGGGGATCTGCGGAGCAGTACTTC
NA	TRBJ2-3	NA	TRBV5-5	CASSYAVGTDTQYF	TGTGCCAGCAGCTACGCGGTGGGCACAGATACGCAGTATTTT
TRBD1	TRBJ1-2	NA	TRBV2	CASSRGGTGTGLSVAF	TGTGCCAGCAGTCGGGGGGGGACCGGGACAGGTTTATCTGTTGCCTTC
TRBD2	TRBJ2-5	few	TRBV20-1	CSAMRLAGLEETQYF	TGCAGTGCTATGAGACTAGCGGGGTTGGAAGAGACCCAGTACTTC
NA	TRBJ1-1	NA	TRBV6-1	CASRTTPDSTTEAFF	TGTGCCAGCAGGACTACCCCAGACAGTACCACTGAAGCTTTCTTT
TRBD1	TRBJ2-4	many	TRBV6-1	CASRADRERDIQYF	TGTGCCAGCAGGGCTGACAGGGAGAGGGACATTCAGTACTTC
TRBD2	TRBJ2-7	few	TRBV3-1	CASSQVASGYEQYF	TGTGCCAGCAGCCAAGTTGCTAGCGGCTACGAGCAGTACTTC
TRBD2	TRBJ2-7	many	TRBV28	CASSSPGRAPYEQYF	TGTGCCAGCAGTTCCCCCGGGAGGGCCCCGTACGAGCAGTACTTC